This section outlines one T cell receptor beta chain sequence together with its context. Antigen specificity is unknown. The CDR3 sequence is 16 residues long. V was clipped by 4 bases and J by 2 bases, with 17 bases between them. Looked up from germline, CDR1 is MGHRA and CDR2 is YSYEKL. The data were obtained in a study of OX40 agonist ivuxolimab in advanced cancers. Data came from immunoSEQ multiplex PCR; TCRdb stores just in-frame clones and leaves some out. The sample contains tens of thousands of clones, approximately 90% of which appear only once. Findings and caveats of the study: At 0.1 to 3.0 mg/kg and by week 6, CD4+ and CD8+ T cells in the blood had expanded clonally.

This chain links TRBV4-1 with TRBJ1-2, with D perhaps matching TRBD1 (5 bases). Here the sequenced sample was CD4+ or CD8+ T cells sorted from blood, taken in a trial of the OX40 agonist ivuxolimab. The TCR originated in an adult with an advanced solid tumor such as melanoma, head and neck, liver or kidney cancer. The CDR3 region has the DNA TGCGCCAGCAGCCGCCCCCCCGACAGAGAAAACTATGGCTACACCTTC. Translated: CASSRPPDRENYGYTF.